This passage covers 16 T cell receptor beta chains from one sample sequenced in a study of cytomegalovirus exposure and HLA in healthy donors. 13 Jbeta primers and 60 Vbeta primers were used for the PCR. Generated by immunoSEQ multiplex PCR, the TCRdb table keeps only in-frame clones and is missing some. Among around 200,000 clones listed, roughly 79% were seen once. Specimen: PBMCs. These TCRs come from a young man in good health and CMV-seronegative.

CDR3 loop: CASIQLPGTSFSGNTIYF. In nucleotides, the CDR3 is TGTGCCAGCATCCAGCTCCCCGGGACTTCTTTCTCTGGAAACACCATATATTTT. The rearrangement links TRBV28 to TRBJ1-3; D might be TRBD1 (5 bases). The CDR3 consists of 18 residues. V lost 7 bases, J lost 0 bases, and 22 bases lay in between. Germline V gene lookup returns CDR1 MDHEN and CDR2 SYDVKM. The full variable domain, its missing parts supplied by reference TRBV28 and TRBJ1-3, is DVKVTQSSRYLVKRTGEKVFLECVQDMDHENMFWYRQDPGLGLRLIYFSYDVKMKEKGDIPEGYSVSREKKERFSLILESASTNQTSMYLCASIQLPGTSFSGNTIYFGEGSWLTVV.

The CDR3: CASSDSPGGLYNEQFF. In DNA form, the CDR3 reads TGTGCCAGCAGTGACTCTCCGGGGGGCCTCTACAATGAGCAGTTCTTC. The V gene is TRBV6-4, the J gene TRBJ2-1, with D perhaps TRBD2 (7 bases). There are 16 residues in the CDR3. Germline assignment: CDR1 MRHNA and CDR2 SNTAGT. V was trimmed by 0 bases and J by 3 bases, leaving 12 bases between them.

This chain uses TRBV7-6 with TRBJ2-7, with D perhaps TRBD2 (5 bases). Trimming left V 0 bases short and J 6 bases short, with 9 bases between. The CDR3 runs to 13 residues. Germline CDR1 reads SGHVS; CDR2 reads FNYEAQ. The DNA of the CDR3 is TGTGCCAGCAGCTTAGCGTCGGGGAGCGAGCAGTACTTC. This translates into CASSLASGSEQYF.

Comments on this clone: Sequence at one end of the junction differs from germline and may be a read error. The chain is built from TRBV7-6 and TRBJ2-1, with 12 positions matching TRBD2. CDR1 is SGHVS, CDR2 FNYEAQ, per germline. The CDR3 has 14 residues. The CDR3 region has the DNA TGTGCCAGCAGCCTAGCGGGGGGGATTAATGAGCAGTTCTTC. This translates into CASSLAGGINEQFF.

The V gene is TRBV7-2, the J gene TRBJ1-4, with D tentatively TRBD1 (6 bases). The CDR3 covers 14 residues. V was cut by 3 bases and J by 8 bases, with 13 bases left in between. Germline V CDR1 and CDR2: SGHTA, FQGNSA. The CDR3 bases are TGTGCCAGCAGCTTGCCAGGGGCTGGGGAAAAACTGTTTTTT. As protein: CASSLPGAGEKLFF.

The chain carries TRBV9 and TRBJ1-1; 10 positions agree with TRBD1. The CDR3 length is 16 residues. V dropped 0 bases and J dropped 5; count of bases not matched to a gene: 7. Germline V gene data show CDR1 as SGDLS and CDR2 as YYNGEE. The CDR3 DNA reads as TGTGCCAGCAGCGTAGCCGGGACAGGGGTTAATACTGAAGCTTTCTTT. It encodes CASSVAGTGVNTEAFF.

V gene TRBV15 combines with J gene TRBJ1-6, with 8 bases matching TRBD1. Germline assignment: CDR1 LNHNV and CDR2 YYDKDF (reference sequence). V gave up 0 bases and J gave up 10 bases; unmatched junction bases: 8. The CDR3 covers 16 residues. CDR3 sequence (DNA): TGTGCCACCAGCAGAGATTCGGACAGGGCGAGATCACCCCTCCACTTT. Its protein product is CATSRDSDRARSPLHF.

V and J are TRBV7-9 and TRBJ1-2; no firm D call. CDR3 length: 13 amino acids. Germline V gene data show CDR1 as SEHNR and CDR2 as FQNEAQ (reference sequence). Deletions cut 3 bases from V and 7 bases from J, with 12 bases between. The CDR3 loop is CASSFGERPGYTF. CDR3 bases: TGTGCCAGCAGCTTTGGTGAGAGGCCTGGCTACACCTTC.

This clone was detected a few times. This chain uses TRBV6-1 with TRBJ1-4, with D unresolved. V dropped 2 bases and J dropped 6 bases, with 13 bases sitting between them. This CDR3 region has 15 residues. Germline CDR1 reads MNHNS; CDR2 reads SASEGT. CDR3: CASSELVGQDEKLFF. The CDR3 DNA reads TGTGCCAGCAGTGAATTAGTGGGTCAGGATGAAAAACTGTTTTTT.

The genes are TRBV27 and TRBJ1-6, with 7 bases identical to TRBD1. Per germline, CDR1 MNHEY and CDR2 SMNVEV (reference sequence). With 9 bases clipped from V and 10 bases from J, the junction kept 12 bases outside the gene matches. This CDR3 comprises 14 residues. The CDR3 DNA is TGTGCCAGTACCACGGGGCAGGGGGACTCACCCCTCCACTTT. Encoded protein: CASTTGQGDSPLHF.

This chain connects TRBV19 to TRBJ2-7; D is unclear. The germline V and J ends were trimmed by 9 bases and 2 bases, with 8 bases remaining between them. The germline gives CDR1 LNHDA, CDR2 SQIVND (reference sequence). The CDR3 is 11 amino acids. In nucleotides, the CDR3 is TGTGCCAGCGGGTCCCCCTACGAGCAGTACTTC. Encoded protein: CASGSPYEQYF.

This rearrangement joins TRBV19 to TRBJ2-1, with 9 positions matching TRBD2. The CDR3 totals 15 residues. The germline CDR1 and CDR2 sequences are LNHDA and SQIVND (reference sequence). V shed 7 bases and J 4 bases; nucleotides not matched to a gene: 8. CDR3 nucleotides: TGTGCCAGTACACCGCGGGAGGGACTTTACAATGAGCAGTTCTTC. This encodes CASTPREGLYNEQFF.

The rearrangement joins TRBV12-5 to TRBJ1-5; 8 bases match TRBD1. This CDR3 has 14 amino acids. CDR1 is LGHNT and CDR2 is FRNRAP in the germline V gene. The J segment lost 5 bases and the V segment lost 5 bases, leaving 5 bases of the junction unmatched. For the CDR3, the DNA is TGTGCTAGTGGTCCGGGGACAGGTCATCAGCCCCAGCATTTT. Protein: CASGPGTGHQPQHF.

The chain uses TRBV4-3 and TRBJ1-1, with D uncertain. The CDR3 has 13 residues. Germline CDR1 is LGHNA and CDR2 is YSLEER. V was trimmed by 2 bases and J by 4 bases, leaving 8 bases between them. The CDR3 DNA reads TGCGCCAGCAGCCAATCTCATAGCACTGAAGCTTTCTTT. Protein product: CASSQSHSTEAFF.

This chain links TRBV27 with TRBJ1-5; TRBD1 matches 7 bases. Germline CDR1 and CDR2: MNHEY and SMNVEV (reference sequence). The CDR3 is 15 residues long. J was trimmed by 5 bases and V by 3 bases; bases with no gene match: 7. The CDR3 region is CASSFAQGKDQPQHF. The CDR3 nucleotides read TGTGCCAGCAGTTTTGCACAGGGGAAGGATCAGCCCCAGCATTTT.

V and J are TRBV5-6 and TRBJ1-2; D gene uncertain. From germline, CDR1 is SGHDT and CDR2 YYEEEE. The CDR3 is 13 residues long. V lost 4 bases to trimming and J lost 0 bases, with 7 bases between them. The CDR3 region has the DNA TGTGCCAGCAGCGAGACATCTAACTATGGCTACACCTTC. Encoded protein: CASSETSNYGYTF.